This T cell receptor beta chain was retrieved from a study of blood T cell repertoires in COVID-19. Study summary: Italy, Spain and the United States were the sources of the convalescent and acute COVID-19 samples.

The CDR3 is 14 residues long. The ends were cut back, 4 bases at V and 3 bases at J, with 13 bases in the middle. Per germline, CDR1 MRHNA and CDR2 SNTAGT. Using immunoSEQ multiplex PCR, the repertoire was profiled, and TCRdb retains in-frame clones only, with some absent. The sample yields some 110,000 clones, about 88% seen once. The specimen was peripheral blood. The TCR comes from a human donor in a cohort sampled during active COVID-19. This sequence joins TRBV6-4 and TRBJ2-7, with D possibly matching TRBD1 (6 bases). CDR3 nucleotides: TGTGCCAGCAGTGCCGGAACAGGGAACTACGAGCAGTACTTC. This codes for CASSAGTGNYEQYF.